Following are 32 T cell receptor beta chains from one sample sequenced in a study of blood T cell repertoires in COVID-19. This table comes from immunoSEQ multiplex PCR, and its TCRdb copy is limited to in-frame clones, with some not included. The repertoire holds roughly 200,000 clones, about four fifths seen once, with around 7.9% in the top ten. Sequenced input: peripheral blood. These receptors came from a middle-aged man with active or convalescent COVID-19.

The rearrangement uses TRBV6-5 and TRBJ1-5; tentative D call: TRBD1 (5 bases). CDR3 length equals 14 residues. V lost 2 bases, J lost 4 bases, and 9 bases lay in between. Per the germline V gene, CDR1 is MNHEY and CDR2 is SVGAGI. In nucleotides, the CDR3 is TGTGCCAGCAGTTACACCCAGGGAAATCAGCCCCAGCATTTT. It specifies CASSYTQGNQPQHF.

The chain uses TRBV27 and TRBJ2-7; D possibly corresponds to TRBD1 (5 bases). CDR3 size: 14 residues. Trimming removed 6 bases at V and 0 bases at J, with 12 bases between. Germline CDR1 reads MNHEY; CDR2 reads SMNVEV (reference sequence). Here the CDR3 reads CASRPGQSSYEQYF. CDR3 DNA sequence: TGTGCCAGCAGGCCCGGACAAAGCTCCTACGAGCAGTACTTC.

V and J are TRBV24-1 and TRBJ2-3; D gene unclear. CDR3 size: 12 residues. Germline V gene lookup returns CDR1 KGHDR and CDR2 SFDVKD. Trimming left V 5 bases short and J 3 bases short, with 5 bases between. The CDR3: CATSAQTDTQYF. In DNA, the CDR3 is TGTGCCACCAGTGCCCAAACAGATACGCAGTATTTT.

This chain connects TRBV6-5 to TRBJ2-3; D perhaps matches TRBD2 (7 bases). V lost 11 bases and J lost 2, with 17 bases in between. Germline loops: CDR1 MNHEY, CDR2 SVGAGI. The CDR3 is 14 amino acids. CDR3 residues: CAARGRGNTDTQYF. DNA of the CDR3: TGTGCCGCCCGGGGGCGGGGGAACACAGATACGCAGTATTTT.

The sample holds one count of this clone. The CDR3 DNA sequence: TGTGCCATCAGTGAGTCAGGGGGCGTTTACGAGCAGTACTTC. It specifies CAISESGGVYEQYF. V is TRBV10-3 and J is TRBJ2-7; 7 positions match TRBD1. The V gene end was trimmed by 0 bases and the J gene end by 4 bases; junction bases not matched to a gene: 3. This CDR3 is built from 14 residues. Per the germline V gene, CDR1 is ENHRY and CDR2 is SYGVKD.

This clone was detected a few times. The rearrangement joins TRBV6-4 to TRBJ1-1, with unresolved D. The germline V gene has CDR1 MRHNA and CDR2 SNTAGT. Trimming left V 2 bases short and J 5 bases short, with 12 bases between. The length of the CDR3 is 14 residues. Here the CDR3 DNA reads TGTGCCAGCAGTGACCAGGCCGGATCAACTGAAGCTTTCTTT. Translated: CASSDQAGSTEAFF.

The chain carries TRBV28 and TRBJ2-7; 7 bases line up with TRBD1. V dropped 5 bases and J dropped 7; count of bases not matched to a gene: 14. Germline CDR1 is MDHEN and CDR2 is SYDVKM. The CDR3 sequence is 15 residues long. CDR3: CASSPPRQGVWEQYF. The CDR3 DNA reads TGTGCCAGCAGTCCGCCCCGACAGGGAGTGTGGGAGCAGTACTTC.

V gene TRBV12-3 or TRBV12-4 combines with J gene TRBJ1-2, with D perhaps TRBD1 (5 bases). The V end lost 8 bases, the J end lost 5 bases, and 15 bases lay between the germline ends. The CDR3 extends over 13 amino acids. Written as DNA, the CDR3 is TGTGCCAGCGCTCCCGGGGGAAAGTATGGCTACACCTTC. Translated, it gives CASAPGGKYGYTF.

The CDR3 bases are TGTGCCAGCAGCCCAAGAAGGACAGGGTTTGATGAGCAGTTCTTC. As protein: CASSPRRTGFDEQFF. The J gene is TRBJ2-1, the V gene TRBV7-6; 8 positions agree with TRBD1. The CDR3 has 15 residues. Germline V lookup: CDR1 SGHVS, CDR2 FNYEAQ. Trimming removed 5 bases from V and 8 bases from J; junction bases left unmatched: 11.

The chain carries TRBV9 and TRBJ1-1, with a possible D match to TRBD1 (5 bases). Germline CDR1 reads SGDLS; CDR2 reads YYNGEE. CDR3 length: 15 amino acids. The V and J ends lost 6 bases and 1 base respectively, with 16 bases between them. The CDR3 protein is CASTREGTENTEAFF. The CDR3 region has the DNA TGTGCCAGCACGCGGGAGGGGACGGAGAACACTGAAGCTTTCTTT.

The chain has TRBV19 and TRBJ1-1; 7 nucleotides match TRBD1. The CDR3 is 14 amino acids. Per the germline V gene, CDR1 is LNHDA and CDR2 is SQIVND (reference sequence). V shed 4 bases and J 5 bases; nucleotides not matched to a gene: 7. CDR3 coding DNA: TGTGCCAGTAGTACCCTACAGGGGAAGACTGAAGCTTTCTTT. Translation gives CASSTLQGKTEAFF.

This chain joins TRBV7-9 and TRBJ2-7; 9 nucleotides agree with TRBD2. This CDR3 is built from 15 residues. Per germline, CDR1 SEHNR and CDR2 FQNEAQ (reference sequence). After removal of 1 base from V and 2 bases from J, the junction contained 3 bases not matched to a gene. The CDR3 nucleotides read TGTGCCAGCAGCTTAGGGCTAGCGGGGACCTACGAGCAGTACTTC. Translating gives CASSLGLAGTYEQYF.

Note on this clone: The sample has other DNA sequences that encode this CDR3 too. The chain links TRBV3-1 (or the pseudogene TRBV3-2) to TRBJ2-3; the match to TRBD2 covers 8 bases. CDR1 is LGHDT and CDR2 is YNNKEL in the germline V gene (reference sequence). V trimming: 6 bases; J trimming: 3 bases; junction bases outside the gene matches: 5. The CDR3 consists of 14 residues. The CDR3 DNA is TGTGCCAGCAGGGAAAGCGGGGGTACAGATACGCAGTATTTT. This codes for CASRESGGTDTQYF.

The chain links TRBV6-5 to TRBJ1-2; a possible D gene is TRBD1 (6 bases). The CDR3 spans 15 residues. V shed 4 bases and J shed 1 base, with 13 bases lying between them. Germline CDR1 reads MNHEY; CDR2 reads SVGAGI. CDR3 in DNA: TGTGCCAGCAGTTTAAAGACAGGCCTTAACTATGGCTACACCTTC. This encodes CASSLKTGLNYGYTF.

The chain's CDR3 is CASIAGGENNEKLFF. The CDR3 DNA is TGTGCCAGCATAGCGGGGGGCGAGAATAATGAAAAACTGTTTTTT. This rearrangement joins TRBV2 to TRBJ1-4; possible D gene TRBD1, 6 bases. The CDR3 spans 15 residues. V lost 7 bases to trimming and J lost 4 bases, with 16 bases between them. CDR1 and CDR2 from the germline V gene are SNHLY and FYNNEI.

The chain combines TRBV5-1 with TRBJ2-3; 7 positions match TRBD1. The CDR3 loop spans 14 amino acids. The trim removed 4 bases at V and 5 bases at J, leaving 7 bases unmatched. From germline, CDR1 is SGHRS and CDR2 YFSETQ. The CDR3 sequence: CASSPGQVRDTQYF. The CDR3 DNA is TGCGCCAGCAGCCCAGGACAGGTGCGAGATACGCAGTATTTT.

This rearrangement joins TRBV5-1 to TRBJ2-1; 7 nucleotides line up with TRBD1. The ends lost 1 base at V and 0 bases at J; junction bases unmatched: 4. CDR1 and CDR2 from the germline V gene are SGHRS and YFSETQ. The CDR3 length is 16 residues. The CDR3 DNA reads TGCGCCAGCAGCTTGTCGACAGGGAGCTCCTACAATGAGCAGTTCTTC. Amino acids: CASSLSTGSSYNEQFF.

The V gene is TRBV7-3, the J gene TRBJ2-3; 8 bases agree with TRBD1. Trimming took 4 bases from V and 6 from J; bases not matched to a gene: 6. The CDR3 spans 14 residues. Germline V gives CDR1 SGHTA, CDR2 FQGTGA. DNA for the CDR3: TGTGCCAGCAGCTCAGGACAGGGTGCGGATACGCAGTATTTT. Its protein is CASSSGQGADTQYF. The full variable domain, in which reference TRBV7-3 and TRBJ2-3 provide the parts outside the CDR3, is GAGVSQTPSNKVTEKGKYVELRCDPISGHTALYWYRQSLGQGPEFLIYFQGTGAADDSGLPNDRFFAVRPEGSVSTLKIQRTERGDSAVYLCASSSGQGADTQYFGPGTRLTVL.

V and J are TRBV30 and TRBJ1-3; TRBD1 agrees at 7 bases. Trimming took 5 bases from V and 2 from J; bases not matched to a gene: 3. The germline V gene has CDR1 GTSNPN and CDR2 SVGIG (reference sequence). This CDR3 has 13 residues. The CDR3 sequence is CAWRQGPGNTIYF. The CDR3 DNA follows: TGTGCCTGGCGACAGGGCCCTGGAAACACCATATATTTT.

The V gene is TRBV18, the J gene TRBJ2-2, with TRBD1 matching over 8 bases. This CDR3 is 16 amino acids long. The V gene end was trimmed by 3 bases and the J gene end by 5 bases; junction bases not matched to a gene: 8. The germline gives CDR1 KGHSH, CDR2 LQKENI. CDR3 coding DNA: TGTGCCAGCTCACCCCCGGGACAGGAAGGTACCGGGGAGCTGTTTTTT. Its translation is CASSPPGQEGTGELFF.

The chain links TRBV5-1 to TRBJ2-7, with TRBD2 as a possible D gene (7 bases). V shed 4 bases and J shed 5 bases, with 19 bases lying between them. This CDR3 comprises 15 residues. Germline assignment: CDR1 SGHRS and CDR2 YFSETQ. CDR3 bases: TGCGCCAGCAGCCCGACTTTGGGGGGGCAACACGAGCAGTACTTC. Its protein product is CASSPTLGGQHEQYF.

This sequence joins TRBV11-2 and TRBJ1-5; TRBD1 is a possible D gene (6 bases). Germline assignment: CDR1 SGHAT and CDR2 FQNNGV. V was cut by 5 bases and J by 5 bases, with 10 bases left in between. The CDR3 consists of 13 residues. CDR3 loop: CASSETGYQPQHF. The CDR3 coding sequence is TGTGCCAGCAGCGAGACAGGTTATCAGCCCCAGCATTTT.

The chain links TRBV2 to TRBJ2-3, with TRBD1 identical over 12 bases. CDR3 size: 16 residues. Germline V lookup: CDR1 SNHLY, CDR2 FYNNEI. The trim removed 7 bases at V and 6 bases at J, leaving 11 bases unmatched. In DNA form, the CDR3 reads TGTGCCAGCAAAGTCCGAGGGACAGGGGGCGCGGATACGCAGTATTTT. Translated: CASKVRGTGGADTQYF.

V is TRBV11-2 and J is TRBJ2-7; 8 positions agree with TRBD2. With V trimmed by 1 base and J by 3 bases, 2 bases remained unmatched. CDR3 length equals 14 residues. Germline lookup yields CDR1 SGHAT and CDR2 FQNNGV. The CDR3 region has the DNA TGTGCCAGCAGCTTAGCAGCGGGGGTCTACGAGCAGTACTTC. It is translated as CASSLAAGVYEQYF. The whole variable domain, remainder taken from reference TRBV11-2 and TRBJ2-7, is EAGVAQSPRYKIIEKRQSVAFWCNPISGHATLYWYQQILGQGPKLLIQFQNNGVVDDSQLPKDRFSAERLKGVDSTLKIQPAKLEDSAVYLCASSLAAGVYEQYFGPGTRLTVT.

The chain uses TRBV19 and TRBJ1-2, with 7 positions matching TRBD1. V gave up 5 bases and J gave up 2 bases; unmatched junction bases: 5. CDR1 is LNHDA and CDR2 is SQIVND in the germline V gene (reference sequence). This CDR3 has 14 residues. The CDR3 is CASSPGGQNYGYTF. As DNA, the CDR3 is TGTGCCAGTAGTCCTGGGGGACAGAACTATGGCTACACCTTC. The full variable domain, completed using reference TRBV19 and TRBJ1-2, is DGGITQSPKYLFRKEGQNVTLSCEQNLNHDAMYWYRQDPGQGLRLIYYSQIVNDFQKGDIAEGYSVSREKKESFPLTVTSAQKNPTAFYLCASSPGGQNYGYTFGSGTRLTVV.

This sequence joins TRBV19 and TRBJ1-4; possibly TRBD1 for D (5 bases). The CDR3 loop spans 16 amino acids. Germline values: CDR1 LNHDA, CDR2 SQIVND (reference sequence). The ends were cut back, 3 bases at V and 0 bases at J, with 11 bases in the middle. The DNA for the CDR3 is TGTGCCAGTAGTATGGGTAGGGGCCCAACTAATGAAAAACTGTTTTTT. This sequence encodes CASSMGRGPTNEKLFF.

The rearrangement uses TRBV7-9 and TRBJ1-1; TRBD1 might be the D (6 bases). V was shortened by 10 bases and J by 0 bases, with 12 bases between the two germline ends. Per the germline V gene, CDR1 is SEHNR and CDR2 is FQNEAQ (reference sequence). The CDR3 is 13 amino acids. DNA of the CDR3: TGTGCCACCCAGGGGCAGTTGAACACTGAAGCTTTCTTT. Translated: CATQGQLNTEAFF.

The chain recombines TRBV24-1 with TRBJ2-3, with 14 bases aligning to TRBD2. After removal of 5 bases from V and 0 bases from J, the junction contained 12 bases not matched to a gene. Germline V gene lookup returns CDR1 KGHDR and CDR2 SFDVKD. The CDR3 runs 20 residues. The CDR3 loop reads CATSASGLAGGVVSTDTQYF. The CDR3 bases are TGTGCCACCAGTGCCTCCGGACTAGCGGGGGGTGTAGTTAGCACAGATACGCAGTATTTT.

V gene TRBV28 combines with J gene TRBJ1-6; 7 bases map to TRBD1. Germline CDR1 is MDHEN and CDR2 is SYDVKM. Trimming took 6 bases from V and 7 from J; bases not matched to a gene: 3. The CDR3 is 13 amino acids. The CDR3 loop reads CASSRDSNSPLHF. DNA for the CDR3: TGTGCCAGCAGCCGGGACAGCAATTCACCCCTCCACTTT.

The sample holds one count of this clone. V and J are TRBV7-9 and TRBJ2-2, with D perhaps matching TRBD2 (6 bases). CDR3 size: 16 residues. The V gene lost 1 base and the J gene lost 6 bases, with 15 bases spanning the gap. The germline gives CDR1 SEHNR, CDR2 FQNEAQ (reference sequence). CDR3 coding DNA: TGTGCCAGCAGCTTAGTCATAGGGGAGGTCGCCGGGGAGCTGTTTTTT. This translates into CASSLVIGEVAGELFF.

The J gene is TRBJ1-1, the V gene TRBV4-2; TRBD1 matches at 7 bases. The V segment lost 1 base and the J segment 4 bases; nucleotides outside the gene matches: 9. The CDR3 runs to 16 residues. CDR1 and CDR2 (germline): LGHNA, YNFKEQ. This CDR3 reads CASSQGDRAGGTEAFF. The CDR3 bases are TGTGCCAGCAGCCAAGGAGACAGGGCCGGGGGCACTGAAGCTTTCTTT.

This clone appeared a single time. Other DNA sequences in the sample encode the same CDR3. The chain recombines TRBV5-1 with TRBJ1-1; TRBD1 is a possible D gene (6 bases). Looked up from germline, CDR1 is SGHRS and CDR2 is YFSETQ. V was trimmed by 4 bases and J by 2 bases, leaving 9 bases between them. This CDR3 spans 13 amino acids. The CDR3 DNA reads TGCGCCAGCAGCAGCAGGGGAAACACTGAAGCTTTCTTT. Translation gives CASSSRGNTEAFF.